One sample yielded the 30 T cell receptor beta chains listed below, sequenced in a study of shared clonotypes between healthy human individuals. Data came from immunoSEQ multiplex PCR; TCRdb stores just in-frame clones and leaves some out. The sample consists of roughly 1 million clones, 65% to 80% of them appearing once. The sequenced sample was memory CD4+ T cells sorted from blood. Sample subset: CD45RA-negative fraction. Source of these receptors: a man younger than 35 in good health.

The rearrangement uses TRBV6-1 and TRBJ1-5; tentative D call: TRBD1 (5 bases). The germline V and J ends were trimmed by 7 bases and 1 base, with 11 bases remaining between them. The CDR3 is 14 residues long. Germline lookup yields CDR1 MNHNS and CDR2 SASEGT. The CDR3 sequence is CASTWGGSNQPQHF. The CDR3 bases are TGTGCCAGCACATGGGGGGGGAGCAATCAGCCCCAGCATTTT.

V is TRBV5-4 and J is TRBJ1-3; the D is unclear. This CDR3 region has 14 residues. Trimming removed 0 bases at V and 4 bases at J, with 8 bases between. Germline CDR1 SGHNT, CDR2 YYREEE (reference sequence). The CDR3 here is CASSLGPSGNTIYF. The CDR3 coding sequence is TGTGCCAGCAGCTTGGGCCCGTCCGGAAACACCATATATTTT.

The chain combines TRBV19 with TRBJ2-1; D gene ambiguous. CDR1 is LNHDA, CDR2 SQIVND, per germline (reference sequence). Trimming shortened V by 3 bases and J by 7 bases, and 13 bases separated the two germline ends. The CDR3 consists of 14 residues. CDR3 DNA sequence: TGTGCCAGTAGTATGGGTTCCGGCCGTAATGAGCAGTTCTTC. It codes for CASSMGSGRNEQFF. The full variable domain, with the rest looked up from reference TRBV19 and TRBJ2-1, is DGGITQSPKYLFRKEGQNVTLSCEQNLNHDAMYWYRQDPGQGLRLIYYSQIVNDFQKGDIAEGYSVSREKKESFPLTVTSAQKNPTAFYLCASSMGSGRNEQFFGPGTRLTVL.

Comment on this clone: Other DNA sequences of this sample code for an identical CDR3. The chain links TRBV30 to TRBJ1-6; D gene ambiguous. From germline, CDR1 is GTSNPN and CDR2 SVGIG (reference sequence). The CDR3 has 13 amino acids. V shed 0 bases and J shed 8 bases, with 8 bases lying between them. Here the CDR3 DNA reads TGTGCCTGGAGTGTAGGGAGGGATTCACCCCTCCACTTT. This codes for CAWSVGRDSPLHF.

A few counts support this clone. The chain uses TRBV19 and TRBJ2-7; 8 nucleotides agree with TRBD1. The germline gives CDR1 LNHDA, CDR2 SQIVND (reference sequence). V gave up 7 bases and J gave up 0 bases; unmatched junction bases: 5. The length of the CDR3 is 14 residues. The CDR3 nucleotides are TGTGCCAGTACCAGGACAGGGAGCTCCTACGAGCAGTACTTC. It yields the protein CASTRTGSSYEQYF.

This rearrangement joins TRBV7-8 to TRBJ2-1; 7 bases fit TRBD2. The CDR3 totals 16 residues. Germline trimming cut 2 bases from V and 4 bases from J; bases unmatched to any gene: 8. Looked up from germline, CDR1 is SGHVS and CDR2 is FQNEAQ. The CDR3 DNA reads TGTGCCAGCAGCTTACAAGGACTAGGTTTATACAATGAGCAGTTCTTC. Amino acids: CASSLQGLGLYNEQFF.

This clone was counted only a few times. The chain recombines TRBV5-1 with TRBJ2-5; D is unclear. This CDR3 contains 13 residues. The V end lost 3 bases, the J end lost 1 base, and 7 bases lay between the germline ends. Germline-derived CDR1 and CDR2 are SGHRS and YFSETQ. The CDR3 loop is CASSSVVQETQYF. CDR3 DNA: TGCGCCAGCAGCTCGGTAGTCCAAGAGACCCAGTACTTC.

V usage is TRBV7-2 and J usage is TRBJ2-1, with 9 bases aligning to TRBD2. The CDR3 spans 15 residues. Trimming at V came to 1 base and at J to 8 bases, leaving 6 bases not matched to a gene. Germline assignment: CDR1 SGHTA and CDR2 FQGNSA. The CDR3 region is CASSLGAGGGDEQFF. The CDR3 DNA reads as TGTGCCAGCAGCTTAGGAGCGGGAGGCGGAGATGAGCAGTTCTTC.

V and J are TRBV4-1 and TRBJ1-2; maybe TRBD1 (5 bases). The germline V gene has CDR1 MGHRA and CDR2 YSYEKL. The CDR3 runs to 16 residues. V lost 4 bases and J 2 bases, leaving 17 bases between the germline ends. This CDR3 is CASSPLWEDRNYGYTF. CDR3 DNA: TGCGCCAGCAGCCCCCTCTGGGAAGACAGAAACTATGGCTACACCTTC.

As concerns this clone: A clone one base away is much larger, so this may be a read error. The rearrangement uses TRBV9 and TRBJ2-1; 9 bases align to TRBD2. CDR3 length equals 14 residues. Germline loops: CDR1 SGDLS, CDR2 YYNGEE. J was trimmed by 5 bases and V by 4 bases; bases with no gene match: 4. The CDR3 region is CASSPTSGNNEQFF. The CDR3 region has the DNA TGTGCCAGCAGCCCGACTAGCGGAAACAATGAGCAGTTCTTC.

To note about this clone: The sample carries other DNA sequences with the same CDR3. The CDR3 spells CASSGDNTDTQYF. The CDR3 DNA reads as TGCGCCAGTTCGGGCGATAACACAGATACGCAGTATTTT. This rearrangement joins TRBV5-1 to TRBJ2-3; D call uncertain. The germline CDR1 and CDR2 sequences are SGHRS and YFSETQ. V lost 8 bases and J 2 bases, leaving 12 bases between the germline ends. The CDR3 has 13 amino acids.

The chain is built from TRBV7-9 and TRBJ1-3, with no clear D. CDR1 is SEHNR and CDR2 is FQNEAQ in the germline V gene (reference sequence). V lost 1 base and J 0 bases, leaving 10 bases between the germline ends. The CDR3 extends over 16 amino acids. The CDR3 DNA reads TGTGCCAGCAGCTTAGATTCACCAAACTCTGGAAACACCATATATTTT. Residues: CASSLDSPNSGNTIYF.

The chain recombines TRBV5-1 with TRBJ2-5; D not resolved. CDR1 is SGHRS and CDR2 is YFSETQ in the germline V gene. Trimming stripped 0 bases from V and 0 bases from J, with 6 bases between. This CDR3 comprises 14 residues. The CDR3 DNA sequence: TGCGCCAGCAGCTTGGTGGTAGACCAAGAGACCCAGTACTTC. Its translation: CASSLVVDQETQYF.

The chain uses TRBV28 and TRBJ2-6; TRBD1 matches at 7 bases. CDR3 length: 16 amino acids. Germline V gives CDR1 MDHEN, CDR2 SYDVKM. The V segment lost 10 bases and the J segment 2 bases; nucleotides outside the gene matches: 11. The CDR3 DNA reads TGTGCCACCCAGGGGGACCCTTTCCCTGGGGCCAACGTCCTGACTTTC. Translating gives CATQGDPFPGANVLTF.

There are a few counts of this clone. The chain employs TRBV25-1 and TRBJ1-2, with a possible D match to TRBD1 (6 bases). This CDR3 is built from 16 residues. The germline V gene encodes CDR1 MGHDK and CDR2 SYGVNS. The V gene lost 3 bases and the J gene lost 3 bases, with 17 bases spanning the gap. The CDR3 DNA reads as TGTGCCAGCAGTGACGAAACCACGACAGGAGACTATGGCTACACCTTC. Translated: CASSDETTTGDYGYTF.

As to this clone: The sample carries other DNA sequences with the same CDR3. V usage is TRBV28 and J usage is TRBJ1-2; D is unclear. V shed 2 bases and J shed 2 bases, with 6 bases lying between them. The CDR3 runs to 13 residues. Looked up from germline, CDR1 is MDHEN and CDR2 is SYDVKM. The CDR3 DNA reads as TGTGCCAGCAGTTTAGACGGGAACTATGGCTACACCTTC. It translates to CASSLDGNYGYTF.

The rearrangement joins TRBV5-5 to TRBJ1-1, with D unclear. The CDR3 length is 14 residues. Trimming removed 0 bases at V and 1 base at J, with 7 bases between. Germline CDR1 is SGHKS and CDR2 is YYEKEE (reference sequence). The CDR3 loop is CASSLGIWNTEAFF. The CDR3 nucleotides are TGTGCCAGCAGCTTGGGTATCTGGAACACTGAAGCTTTCTTT.

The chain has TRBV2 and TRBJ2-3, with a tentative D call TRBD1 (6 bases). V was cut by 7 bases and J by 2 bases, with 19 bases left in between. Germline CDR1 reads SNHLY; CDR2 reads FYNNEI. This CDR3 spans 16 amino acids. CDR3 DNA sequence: TGTGCCAGCACCATTACAAGGGGGAAGAACACAGATACGCAGTATTTT. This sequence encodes CASTITRGKNTDTQYF.

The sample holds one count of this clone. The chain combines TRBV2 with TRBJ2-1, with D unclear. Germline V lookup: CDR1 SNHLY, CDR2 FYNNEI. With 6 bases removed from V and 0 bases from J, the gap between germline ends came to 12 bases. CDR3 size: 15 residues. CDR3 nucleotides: TGTGCCAGCAGGAAAACGGATAGCTCCTACAATGAGCAGTTCTTC. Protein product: CASRKTDSSYNEQFF. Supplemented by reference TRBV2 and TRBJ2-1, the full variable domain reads EPEVTQTPSHQVTQMGQEVILRCVPISNHLYFYWYRQILGQKVEFLVSFYNNEISEKSEIFDDQFSVERPDGSNFTLKIRSTKLEDSAMYFCASRKTDSSYNEQFFGPGTRLTVL.

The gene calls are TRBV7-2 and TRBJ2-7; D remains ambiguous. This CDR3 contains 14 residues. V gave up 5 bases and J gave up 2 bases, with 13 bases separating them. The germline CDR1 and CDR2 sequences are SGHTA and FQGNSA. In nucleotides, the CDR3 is TGTGCCAGCAGCCCGCGCACGGTCGCCTACGAGCAGTACTTC. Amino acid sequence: CASSPRTVAYEQYF.

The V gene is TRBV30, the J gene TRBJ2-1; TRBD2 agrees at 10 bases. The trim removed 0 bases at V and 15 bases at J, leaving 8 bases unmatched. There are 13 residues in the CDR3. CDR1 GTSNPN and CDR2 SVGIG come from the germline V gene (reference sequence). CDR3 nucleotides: TGTGCCTGGAGTGTAGGACTAGCGGAGCGACGGTTCTTC. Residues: CAWSVGLAERRFF.

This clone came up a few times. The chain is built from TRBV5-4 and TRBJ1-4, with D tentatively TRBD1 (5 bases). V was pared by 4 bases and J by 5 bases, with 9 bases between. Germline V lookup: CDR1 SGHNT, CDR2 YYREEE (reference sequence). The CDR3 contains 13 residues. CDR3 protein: CASSIDSNEKLFF. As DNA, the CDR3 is TGTGCCAGCAGCATCGACAGCAATGAAAAACTGTTTTTT.

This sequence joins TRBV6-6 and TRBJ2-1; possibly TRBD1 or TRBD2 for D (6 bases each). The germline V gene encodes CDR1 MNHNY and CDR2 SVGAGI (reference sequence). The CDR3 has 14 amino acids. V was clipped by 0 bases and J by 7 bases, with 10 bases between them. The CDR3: CASSYSGGRNEQFF. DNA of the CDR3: TGTGCCAGCAGTTACTCAGGGGGGCGGAATGAGCAGTTCTTC.

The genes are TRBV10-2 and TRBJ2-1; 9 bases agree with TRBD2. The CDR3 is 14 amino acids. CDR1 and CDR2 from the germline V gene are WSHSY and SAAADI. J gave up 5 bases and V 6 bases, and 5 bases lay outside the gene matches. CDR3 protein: CASRLAGVDNEQFF. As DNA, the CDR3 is TGCGCCAGCAGATTAGCGGGGGTGGACAATGAGCAGTTCTTC.

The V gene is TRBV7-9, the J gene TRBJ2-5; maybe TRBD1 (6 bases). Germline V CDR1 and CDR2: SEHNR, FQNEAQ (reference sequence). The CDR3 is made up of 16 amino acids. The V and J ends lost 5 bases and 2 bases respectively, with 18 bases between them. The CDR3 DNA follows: TGTGCCAGCAGCCCCCGGGGCAGGGGCCAACAAGAGACCCAGTACTTC. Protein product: CASSPRGRGQQETQYF.

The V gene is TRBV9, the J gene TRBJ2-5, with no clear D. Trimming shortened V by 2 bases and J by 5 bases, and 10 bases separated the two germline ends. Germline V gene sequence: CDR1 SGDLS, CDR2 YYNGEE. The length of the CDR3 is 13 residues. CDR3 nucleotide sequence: TGTGCCAGCAGCGTTCACGACCGGGAGACCCAGTACTTC. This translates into CASSVHDRETQYF.

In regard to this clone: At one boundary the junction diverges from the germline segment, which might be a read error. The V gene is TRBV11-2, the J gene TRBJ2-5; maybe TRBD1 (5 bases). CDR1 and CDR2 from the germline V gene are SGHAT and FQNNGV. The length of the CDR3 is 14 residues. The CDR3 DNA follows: TGTGCCAGCGGCTTAGAACAGGTCGGGGAGACCCAGTACTTC. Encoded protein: CASGLEQVGETQYF.

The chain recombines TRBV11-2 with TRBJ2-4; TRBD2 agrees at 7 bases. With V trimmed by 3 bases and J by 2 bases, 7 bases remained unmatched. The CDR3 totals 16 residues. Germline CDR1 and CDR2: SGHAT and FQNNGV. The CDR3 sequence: CASSLGGGRTKNIQYF. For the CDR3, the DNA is TGTGCCAGCAGCTTGGGCGGCGGGAGAACCAAAAACATTCAGTACTTC.

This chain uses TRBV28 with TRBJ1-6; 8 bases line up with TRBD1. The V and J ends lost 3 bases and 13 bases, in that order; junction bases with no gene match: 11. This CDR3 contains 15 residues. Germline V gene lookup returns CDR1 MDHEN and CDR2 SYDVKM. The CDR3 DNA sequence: TGTGCCAGCAGTTTTTCCGGGACAGGCGTAGGGCCCCTCCACTTT. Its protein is CASSFSGTGVGPLHF.

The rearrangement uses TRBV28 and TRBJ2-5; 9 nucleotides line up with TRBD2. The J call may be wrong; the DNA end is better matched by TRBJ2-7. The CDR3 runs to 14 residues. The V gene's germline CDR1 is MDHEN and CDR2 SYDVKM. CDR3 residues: CASSKAGGSPEQYF. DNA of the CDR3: TGTGCCAGCAGTAAAGCGGGAGGATCCCCCGAGCAGTACTTC.